This T cell receptor (beta chain) was identified during a study of T-cell reconstitution after alpha-beta-depleted transplantation in children. The CDR3 loop spans 13 amino acids. Germline assignment: CDR1 SQVTM and CDR2 ANQGSEA. V was cut by 6 bases and J by 0 bases, with 11 bases left in between. This clonotype has a count of ten or more. It was with unique molecular identifiers that the TCRbeta library was prepared. Each CDR3 protein gets one entry after TCRdb re-called the PCR reads with MiXCR. Of approximately 200,000 distinct CDR3 sequences in the sample, less than 15% were seen once. The sample was PBMCs from the stem cell graft donor, taken from the stem cell graft. The receptor was isolated from a human donor who donated a stem cell graft to a child with acute lymphoblastic leukemia. The chain joins TRBV29-1 to TRBJ2-5; D not resolved. CDR3 sequence: CSVGNSNQETQYF. The DNA for the CDR3 is TGCAGCGTAGGAAACAGCAACCAAGAGACCCAGTACTTC.